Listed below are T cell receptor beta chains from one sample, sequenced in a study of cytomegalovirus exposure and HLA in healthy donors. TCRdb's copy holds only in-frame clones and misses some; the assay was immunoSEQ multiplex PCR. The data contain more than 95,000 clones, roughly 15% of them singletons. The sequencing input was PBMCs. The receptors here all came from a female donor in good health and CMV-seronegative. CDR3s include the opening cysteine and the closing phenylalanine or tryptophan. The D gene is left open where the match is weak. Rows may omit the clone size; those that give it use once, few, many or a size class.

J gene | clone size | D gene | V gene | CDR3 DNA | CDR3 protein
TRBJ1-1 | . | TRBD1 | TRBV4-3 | TGCGCCAGCAGCCAAGGTATAGGACAGGGTTGGACTGAAGCTTTCTTT | CASSQGIGQGWTEAFF
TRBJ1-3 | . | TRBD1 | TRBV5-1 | TGCGCCAGCAGCTTGGATACCAGGGGGGCTGGAAACACCATATATTTT | CASSLDTRGAGNTIYF
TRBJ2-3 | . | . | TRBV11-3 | TGTGCCAGCAGCTTAAGGGGACTAGATACGCAGTATTTT | CASSLRGLDTQYF
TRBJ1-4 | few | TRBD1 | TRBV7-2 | TGTGCCAGCAGCCCAGGACAGGGGGGCACGGTATGGGAAAAACTGTTTTTT | CASSPGQGGTVWEKLFF
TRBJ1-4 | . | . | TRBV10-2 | TGCGCCAGCAGTGAGTCCGGTACCTATAATGAAAAACTGTTTTTT | CASSESGTYNEKLFF
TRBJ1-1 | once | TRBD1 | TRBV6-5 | TGTGCCAGACCGGGACAGGGACACACTGAAGCTTTCTTT | CARPGQGHTEAFF
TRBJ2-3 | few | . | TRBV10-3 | TGTGCCATCAGTAACCCAGACCGCAGGGAAGCGACAGATACGCAGTATTTT | CAISNPDRREATDTQYF
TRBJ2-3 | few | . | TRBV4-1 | TGCGCCAGCAGTCTCACAGAGACAGATACGCAGTATTTT | CASSLTETDTQYF
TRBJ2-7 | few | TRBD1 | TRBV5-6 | TGTGCCAGCAGCAAGGGACAGTATTTGTACGAGCAGTACTTC | CASSKGQYLYEQYF
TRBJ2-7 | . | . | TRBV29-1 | TGCAGCGTTGCCGGGGGGCGGGGGTACGAGCAGTACTTC | CSVAGGRGYEQYF
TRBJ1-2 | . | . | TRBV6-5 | TGTGCCAGCAGTTGGATGACAGCAGCTAACTATGGCTACACCTTC | CASSWMTAANYGYTF
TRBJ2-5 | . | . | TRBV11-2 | TGTGCCAGCAGCTTAGATTTAGCAGGGGAGACCCAGTACTTC | CASSLDLAGETQYF
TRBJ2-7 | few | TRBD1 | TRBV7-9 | TGTGCCAGCAGCTTCGACAGGGGATCCTACGAGCAGTACTTC | CASSFDRGSYEQYF
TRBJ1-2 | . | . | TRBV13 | TGTGCCAGCAGCGCGTGGAACTATGGCTACACCTTC | CASSAWNYGYTF
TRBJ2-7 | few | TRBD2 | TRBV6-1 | TGTGCCAGCACCAGGGGACTAGCGGGAGGGTACGAGCAGTACTTC | CASTRGLAGGYEQYF